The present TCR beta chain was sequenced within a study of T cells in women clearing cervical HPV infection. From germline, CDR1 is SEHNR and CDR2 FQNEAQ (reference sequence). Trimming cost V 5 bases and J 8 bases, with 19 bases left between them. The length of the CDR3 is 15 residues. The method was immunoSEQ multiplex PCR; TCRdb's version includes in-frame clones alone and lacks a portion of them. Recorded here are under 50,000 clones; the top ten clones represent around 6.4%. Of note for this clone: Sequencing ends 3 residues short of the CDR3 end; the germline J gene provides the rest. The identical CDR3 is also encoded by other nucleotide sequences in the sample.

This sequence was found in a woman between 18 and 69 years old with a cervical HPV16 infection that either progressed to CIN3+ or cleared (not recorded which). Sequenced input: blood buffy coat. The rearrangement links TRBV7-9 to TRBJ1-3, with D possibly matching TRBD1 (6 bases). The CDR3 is CASSRTRQDGDTIYF. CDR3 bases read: TGTGCCAGCAGCCGTACCAGACAGGACGGGGACACC.